This T cell receptor (beta chain) emerged from a study of T cell changes during pregnancy in multiple sclerosis. Germline CDR1 reads GTSNPN; CDR2 reads SVGIG (reference sequence). After removal of 4 bases from V and 6 bases from J, the junction contained 4 bases not matched to a gene. There are 13 residues in the CDR3. This clone was detected a few times. Profiling relied on immunoSEQ multiplex PCR, and the TCRdb table lists in-frame clones only, not all of them. This sample has 50,000 to 65,000 clones, with approximately 91% found just once. This sample comprised peripheral blood, obtained in the second trimester of pregnancy. This receptor was identified in a female donor with multiple sclerosis, enrolled in a pregnancy study. The chain joins TRBV30 to TRBJ1-5, with 9 bases lining up with TRBD1. The CDR3 sequence: CAWNRGLGQPQHF. CDR3 sequence (DNA): TGTGCCTGGAACAGGGGGCTTGGTCAGCCCCAGCATTTT.